What follows are 9 T cell receptor beta chains derived from one specimen sequenced in a study of Ad26.COV2.S vaccination and SARS-CoV-2 variants. Treatment denoted: roughly 18 received Ad26.COV2.S at low or high dose, single or two shots; about five received placebo; per-sample allocation not given. Repertoires come from day 63 after the first vaccine or placebo injection. Profiling relied on immunoSEQ multiplex PCR, and the TCRdb table lists in-frame clones only, not all of them. The profile covers a few hundred thousand clones, with around 82% appearing a single time and around 7% taken by the ten largest. The sequencing used peripheral blood, collected in a trial of Ad26.COV2.S vaccine versus placebo. The receptors stem from a person between 18 and 65 years old who received the Ad26.COV2.S COVID-19 vaccine or a placebo.

The rearrangement joins TRBV6-1 to TRBJ1-1, with unresolved D. Germline V lookup: CDR1 MNHNS, CDR2 SASEGT. V was clipped by 1 base and J by 5 bases, with 14 bases between them. This CDR3 is built from 15 residues. CDR3 residues: CASSEGGLGWTEAFF. In DNA, the CDR3 is TGTGCCAGCAGTGAAGGGGGTCTGGGGTGGACTGAAGCTTTCTTT.

This clone was seen only once. This chain links TRBV6-5 with TRBJ1-2; TRBD1 matches at 7 bases. The germline V gene encodes CDR1 MNHEY and CDR2 SVGAGI. The CDR3 totals 13 residues. Trimming cost V 5 bases and J 8 bases; bases outside gene matches: 8. The CDR3 DNA is TGTGCCAGCAGTCCCGGACAGGAATACGGCTACACCTTC. It translates to CASSPGQEYGYTF.

The gene calls are TRBV7-9 and TRBJ2-3; 11 bases match TRBD2. The germline V gene encodes CDR1 SEHNR and CDR2 FQNEAQ (reference sequence). J gave up 0 bases and V 5 bases, and 13 bases lay outside the gene matches. The length of the CDR3 is 19 residues. The CDR3 reads CASSLTLAGGPNSTDTQYF. CDR3 bases: TGTGCCAGCAGCCTAACTCTAGCGGGGGGCCCCAATAGCACAGATACGCAGTATTTT.

The rearrangement uses TRBV7-2 and TRBJ2-1, with no clear D. CDR1 SGHTA and CDR2 FQGNSA come from the germline V gene. This CDR3 has 15 amino acids. V was shortened by 1 base and J by 7 bases, with 14 bases between the two germline ends. The CDR3 sequence: CASSLDSGPSNEQFF. CDR3 coding DNA: TGTGCCAGCAGCTTAGACTCTGGGCCTTCGAATGAGCAGTTCTTC.

V gene TRBV23-1 combines with J gene TRBJ2-5; D is unresolved. TRBV23-1 is sorted into the ORF group, with uncertain function. The CDR3 runs 14 residues. Trimming took 2 bases from V and 2 from J, leaving 9 bases between them. CDR3 loop: CASSQRIRQETQYF. As DNA, the CDR3 is TGCGCCAGCAGTCAAAGGATCCGACAAGAGACCCAGTACTTC.

Written as DNA, the CDR3 is TGTGCCAGCAGTTACTCGAATAGGGGGAGGGAGGCTGAAGCTTTCTTT. This sequence encodes CASSYSNRGREAEAFF. This chain uses TRBV6-5 with TRBJ1-1; possible D gene TRBD1, 6 bases. CDR1 is MNHEY and CDR2 is SVGAGI in the germline V gene. The CDR3 has 16 residues. V was trimmed by 0 bases and J by 6 bases, leaving 17 bases between them.

The rearrangement uses TRBV2 and TRBJ2-7; D is tentatively TRBD1 or TRBD2 (5 bases each). The CDR3 totals 12 residues. The V end was cut by 6 bases, the J end by 5 bases, with 11 bases between. Germline loops: CDR1 SNHLY, CDR2 FYNNEI. DNA of the CDR3: TGTGCCAGCAGGGCGAGGGGCCACGAGCAGTACTTC. Its translation is CASRARGHEQYF.

The chain links TRBV19 to TRBJ2-1, with TRBD2 as a possible D gene (5 bases). Per the germline V gene, CDR1 is LNHDA and CDR2 is SQIVND (reference sequence). This CDR3 has 16 residues. Trimming left V 8 bases short and J 0 bases short, with 17 bases between. CDR3 residues: CASRGRERDSYNEQFF. In DNA form, the CDR3 reads TGTGCCAGTCGAGGTAGGGAGAGGGACTCCTACAATGAGCAGTTCTTC.

The chain joins TRBV7-3 to TRBJ1-2, with D possibly being TRBD1 (5 bases). With 2 bases removed from V and 7 bases from J, the gap between germline ends came to 11 bases. This CDR3 comprises 13 residues. CDR1 and CDR2 (germline): SGHTA, FQGTGA. CDR3 sequence: CASSLPGKIGYTF. The CDR3 nucleotides read TGTGCCAGCAGCTTACCAGGGAAGATTGGCTACACCTTC.